Listed below are T cell receptor beta chains from one sample, sequenced in a study of long-term antiretroviral therapy in people with HIV. The method was immunoSEQ multiplex PCR; TCRdb's version includes in-frame clones alone and lacks a portion of them. The table shows under 45,000 clones, with about 94% occurring only once. This specimen was unsorted PBMCs, taken approximately 9.1 years after starting antiretroviral therapy. The receptors here all came from a man aged 25 to 40 with HIV. The CDR3 runs from the conserved cysteine through the conserved F or W. The order of the fields is D gene, clone size, V gene, CDR3 length, J gene, CDR3 protein. A D gene is named only where the DNA matches it firmly. Size is omitted from some rows. Given values are once, few, many or a class for expanded clones.

TRBD2	-	TRBV7-6	16	TRBJ2-3	CASSLDTGGQADTQYF
TRBD1	-	TRBV10-3	14	TRBJ2-7	CAISLSQGAYEQYF
TRBD2	few	TRBV6-1	15	TRBJ2-5	CASSELAGGPETQYF
-	-	TRBV5-1	14	TRBJ2-5	CASRSEGQQETQYF
-	-	TRBV30	13	TRBJ1-5	CAWSEQEAQPQHF
-	few	TRBV28	11	TRBJ1-5	CASSLTRPQHF
TRBD1	-	TRBV5-1	14	TRBJ2-3	CASSPGQDRDTQYF
-	-	TRBV28	17	TRBJ1-2	CASSFERVAFGGIGYTF
TRBD1	-	TRBV6-5	15	TRBJ1-4	CASSYSIGTAEKLFF
-	-	TRBV6-5	15	TRBJ1-2	CASRGRNRGWGGYTF
TRBD1	-	TRBV6-6	15	TRBJ1-5	CASSYVGGVNQPQHF
-	once	TRBV2	14	TRBJ2-5	CASSEGRNQETQYF
-	-	TRBV7-8	13	TRBJ1-1	CASSSTENTEAFF
TRBD1	-	TRBV11-3	16	TRBJ2-2	CASSKQGAGNTGELFF
TRBD1	-	TRBV4-1	15	TRBJ1-4	CASKTKGGPNEKLFF
-	-	TRBV19	15	TRBJ1-3	CASSISSWARNTIYF
TRBD1	-	TRBV5-1	15	TRBJ2-3	CASSTAGTATDTQYF
-	-	TRBV6-1	15	TRBJ1-4	CASTLPGRINEKLFF
-	-	TRBV19	18	TRBJ1-2	CASSIGPAKHRQNYGYTF
-	-	TRBV13	15	TRBJ1-1	CASSLGRGGSTEAFF
-	-	TRBV5-1	14	TRBJ2-3	CASSLWQGSDTQYF
-	-	TRBV28	11	TRBJ1-5	CASSQSRGQHF